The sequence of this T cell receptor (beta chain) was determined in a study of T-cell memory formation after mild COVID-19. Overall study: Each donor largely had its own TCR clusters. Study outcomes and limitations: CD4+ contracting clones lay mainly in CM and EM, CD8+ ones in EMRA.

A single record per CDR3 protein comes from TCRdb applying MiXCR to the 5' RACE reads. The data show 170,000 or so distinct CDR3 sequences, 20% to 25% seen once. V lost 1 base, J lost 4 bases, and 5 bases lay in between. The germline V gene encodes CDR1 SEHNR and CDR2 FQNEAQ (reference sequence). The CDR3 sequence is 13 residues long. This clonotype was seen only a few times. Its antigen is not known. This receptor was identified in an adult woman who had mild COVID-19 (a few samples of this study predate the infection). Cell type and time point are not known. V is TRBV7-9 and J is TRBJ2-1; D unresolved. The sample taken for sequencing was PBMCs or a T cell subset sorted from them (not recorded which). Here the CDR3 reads CASSLETYNEQFF. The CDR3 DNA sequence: TGTGCCAGCAGCTTAGAGACTTACAATGAGCAGTTCTTC. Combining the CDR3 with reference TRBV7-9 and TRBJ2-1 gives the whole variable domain DTGVSQNPRHKITKRGQNVTFRCDPISEHNRLYWYRQTLGQGPEFLTYFQNEAQLEKSRLLSDRFSAERPKGSFSTLEIQRTEQGDSAMYLCASSLETYNEQFFGPGTRLTVL.